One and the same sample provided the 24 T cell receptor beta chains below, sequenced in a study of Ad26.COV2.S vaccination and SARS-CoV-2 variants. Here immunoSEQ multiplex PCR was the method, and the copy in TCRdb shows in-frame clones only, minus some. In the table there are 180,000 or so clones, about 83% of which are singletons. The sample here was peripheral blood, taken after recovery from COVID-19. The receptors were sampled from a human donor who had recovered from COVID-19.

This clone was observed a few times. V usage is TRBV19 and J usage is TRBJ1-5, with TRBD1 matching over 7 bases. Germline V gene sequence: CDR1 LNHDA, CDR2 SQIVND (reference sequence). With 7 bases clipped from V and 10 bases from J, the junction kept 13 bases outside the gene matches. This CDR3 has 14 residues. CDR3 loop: CASKSRQGVLPQHF. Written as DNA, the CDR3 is TGTGCCAGTAAATCTCGACAGGGCGTCCTCCCCCAGCATTTT.

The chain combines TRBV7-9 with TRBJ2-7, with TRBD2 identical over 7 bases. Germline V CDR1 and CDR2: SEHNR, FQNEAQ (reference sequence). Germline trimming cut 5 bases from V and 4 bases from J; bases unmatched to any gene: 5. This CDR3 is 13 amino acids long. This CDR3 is CASSLGLLYEQYF. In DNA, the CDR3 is TGTGCCAGCAGCCTGGGACTACTATACGAGCAGTACTTC. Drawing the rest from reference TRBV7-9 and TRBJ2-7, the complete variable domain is DTGVSQNPRHKITKRGQNVTFRCDPISEHNRLYWYRQTLGQGPEFLTYFQNEAQLEKSRLLSDRFSAERPKGSFSTLEIQRTEQGDSAMYLCASSLGLLYEQYFGPGTRLTVT.

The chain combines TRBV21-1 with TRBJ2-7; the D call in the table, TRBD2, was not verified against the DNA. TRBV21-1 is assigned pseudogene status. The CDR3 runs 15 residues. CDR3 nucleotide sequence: TGTGCCAGCAGCAAAGTTATAGCGGGACCCTACGAGCAGTACTTC. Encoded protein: CASSKVIAGPYEQYF.

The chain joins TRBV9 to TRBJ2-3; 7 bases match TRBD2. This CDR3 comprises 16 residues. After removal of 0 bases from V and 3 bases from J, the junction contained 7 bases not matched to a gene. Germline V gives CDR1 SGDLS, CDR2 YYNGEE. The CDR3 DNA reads TGTGCCAGCAGCGTAGGAAATAGCGGGTTTACAGATACGCAGTATTTT. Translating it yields CASSVGNSGFTDTQYF. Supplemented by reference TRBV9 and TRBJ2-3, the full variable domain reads DSGVTQTPKHLITATGQRVTLRCSPRSGDLSVYWYQQSLDQGLQFLIQYYNGEERAKGNILERFSAQQFPDLHSELNLSSLELGDSALYFCASSVGNSGFTDTQYFGPGTRLTVL.

CDR3 protein: CASSFDYSGGYTF. DNA for the CDR3: TGTGCCAGCAGTTTTGATTACTCGGGTGGCTACACCTTC. The chain has TRBV28 and TRBJ1-2; the D is unclear. CDR1 is MDHEN and CDR2 is SYDVKM in the germline V gene. Trimming removed 3 bases at V and 7 bases at J, with 12 bases between. The CDR3 has 13 amino acids.

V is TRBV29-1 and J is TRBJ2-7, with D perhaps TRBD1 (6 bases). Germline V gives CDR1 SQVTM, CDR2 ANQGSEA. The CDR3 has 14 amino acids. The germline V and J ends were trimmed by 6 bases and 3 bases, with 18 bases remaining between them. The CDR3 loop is CSVENRDGFYEQYF. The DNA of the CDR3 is TGCAGCGTGGAAAACAGGGACGGGTTCTACGAGCAGTACTTC.

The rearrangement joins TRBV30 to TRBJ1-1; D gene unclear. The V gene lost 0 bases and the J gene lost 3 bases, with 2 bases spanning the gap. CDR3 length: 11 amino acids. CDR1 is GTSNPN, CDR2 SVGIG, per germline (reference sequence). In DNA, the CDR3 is TGTGCCTGGAGTGTATACACTGAAGCTTTCTTT. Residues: CAWSVYTEAFF.

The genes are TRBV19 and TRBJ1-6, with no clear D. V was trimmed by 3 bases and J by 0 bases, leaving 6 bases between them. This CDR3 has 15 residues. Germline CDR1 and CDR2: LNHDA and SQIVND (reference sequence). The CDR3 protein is CASSMDSSYNSPLHF. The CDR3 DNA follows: TGTGCCAGTAGTATGGATAGCTCCTATAATTCACCCCTCCACTTT.

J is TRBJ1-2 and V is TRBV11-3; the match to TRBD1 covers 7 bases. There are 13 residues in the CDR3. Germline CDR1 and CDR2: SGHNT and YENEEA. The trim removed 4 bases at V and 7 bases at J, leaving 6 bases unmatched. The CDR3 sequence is CASSYDRVIGYTF. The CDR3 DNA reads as TGTGCCAGCAGCTATGACAGGGTAATTGGCTACACCTTC.

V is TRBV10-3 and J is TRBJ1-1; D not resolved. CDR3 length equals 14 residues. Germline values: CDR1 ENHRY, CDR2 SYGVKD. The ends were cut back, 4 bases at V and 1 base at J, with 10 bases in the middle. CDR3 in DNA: TGTGCCATCAGTGGATCATCCAGGAACACTGAAGCTTTCTTT. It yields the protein CAISGSSRNTEAFF.

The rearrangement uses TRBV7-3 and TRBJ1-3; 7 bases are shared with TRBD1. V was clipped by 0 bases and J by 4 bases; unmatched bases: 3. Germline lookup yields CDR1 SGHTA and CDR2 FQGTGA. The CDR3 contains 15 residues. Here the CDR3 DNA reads TGTGCCAGCAGCTTAACCGGGACAGCCGGAAACACCATATATTTT. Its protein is CASSLTGTAGNTIYF.

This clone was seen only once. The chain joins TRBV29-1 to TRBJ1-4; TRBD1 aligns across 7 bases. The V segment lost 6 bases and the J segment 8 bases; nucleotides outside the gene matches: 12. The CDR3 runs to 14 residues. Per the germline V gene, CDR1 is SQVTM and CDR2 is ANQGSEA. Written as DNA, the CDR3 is TGCAGCGTCGGGGGGGCAGGGGGAGGCGAAAAACTGTTTTTT. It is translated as CSVGGAGGGEKLFF.

The CDR3 bases are TGTGCCAGCAGTTTCTCCAGAAGCCTAAACACTGAAGCTTTCTTT. Residues: CASSFSRSLNTEAFF. V is TRBV28 and J is TRBJ1-1, with D hard to call. This CDR3 has 15 amino acids. Trimming took 3 bases from V and 2 from J, leaving 13 bases between them. Germline CDR1 is MDHEN and CDR2 is SYDVKM.

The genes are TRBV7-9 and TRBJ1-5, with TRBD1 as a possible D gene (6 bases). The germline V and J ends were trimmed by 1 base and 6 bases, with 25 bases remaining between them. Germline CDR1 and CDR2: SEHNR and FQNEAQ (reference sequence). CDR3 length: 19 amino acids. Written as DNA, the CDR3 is TGTGCCAGCAGCTTAGAGTGGAGTAGCGGGGGGTTAGGGGGTCAGCCCCAGCATTTT. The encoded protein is CASSLEWSSGGLGGQPQHF.

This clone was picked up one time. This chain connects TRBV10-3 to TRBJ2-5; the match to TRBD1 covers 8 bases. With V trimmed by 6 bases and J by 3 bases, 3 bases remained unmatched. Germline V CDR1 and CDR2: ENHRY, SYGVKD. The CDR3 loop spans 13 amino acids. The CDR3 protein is CAISQQGEETQYF. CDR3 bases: TGTGCCATCAGCCAACAGGGGGAAGAGACCCAGTACTTC.

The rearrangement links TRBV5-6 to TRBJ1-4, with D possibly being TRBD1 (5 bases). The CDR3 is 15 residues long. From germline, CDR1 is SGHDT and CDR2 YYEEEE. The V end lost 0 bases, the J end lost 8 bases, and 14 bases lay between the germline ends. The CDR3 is CASSLAGTSGEKLFF. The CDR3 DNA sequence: TGTGCCAGCAGCTTGGCGGGGACCTCTGGGGAAAAACTGTTTTTT. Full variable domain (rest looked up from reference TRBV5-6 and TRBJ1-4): DAGVTQSPTHLIKTRGQQVTLRCSPKSGHDTVSWYQQALGQGPQFIFQYYEEEERQRGNFPDRFSGHQFPNYSSELNVNALLLGDSALYLCASSLAGTSGEKLFFGSGTQLSVL.

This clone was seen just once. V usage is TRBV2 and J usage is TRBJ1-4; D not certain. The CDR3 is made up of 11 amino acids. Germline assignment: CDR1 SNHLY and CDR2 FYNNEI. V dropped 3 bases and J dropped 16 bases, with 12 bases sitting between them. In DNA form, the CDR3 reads TGTGCCAGCAGTGAGGAAGGACGTAAGTTTTTT. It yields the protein CASSEEGRKFF. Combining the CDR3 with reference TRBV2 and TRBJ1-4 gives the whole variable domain EPEVTQTPSHQVTQMGQEVILRCVPISNHLYFYWYRQILGQKVEFLVSFYNNEISEKSEIFDDQFSVERPDGSNFTLKIRSTKLEDSAMYFCASSEEGRKFFGSGTQLSVL.

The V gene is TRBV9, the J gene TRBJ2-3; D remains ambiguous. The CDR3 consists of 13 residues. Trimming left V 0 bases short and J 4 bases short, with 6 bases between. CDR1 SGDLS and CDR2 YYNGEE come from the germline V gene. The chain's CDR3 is CASSVAWADTQYF. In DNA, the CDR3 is TGTGCCAGCAGCGTAGCATGGGCAGATACGCAGTATTTT.

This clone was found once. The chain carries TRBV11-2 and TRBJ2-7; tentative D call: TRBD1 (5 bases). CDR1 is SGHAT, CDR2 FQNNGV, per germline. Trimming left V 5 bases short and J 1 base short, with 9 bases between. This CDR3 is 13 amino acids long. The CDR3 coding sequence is TGTGCCAGCAGCCCCGACAGTTCCTACGAGCAGTACTTC. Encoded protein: CASSPDSSYEQYF.

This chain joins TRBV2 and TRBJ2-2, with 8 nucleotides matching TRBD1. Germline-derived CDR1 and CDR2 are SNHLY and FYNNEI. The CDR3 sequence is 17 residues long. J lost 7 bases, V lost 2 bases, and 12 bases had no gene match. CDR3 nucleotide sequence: TGTGCCAGCAGTGAATGGAGGTTGCAGGGGGCGAGCGGGGAGCTGTTTTTT. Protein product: CASSEWRLQGASGELFF.

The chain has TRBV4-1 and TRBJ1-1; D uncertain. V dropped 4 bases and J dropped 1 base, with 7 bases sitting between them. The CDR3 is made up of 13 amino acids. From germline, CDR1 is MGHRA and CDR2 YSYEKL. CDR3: CASSPRQNTEAFF. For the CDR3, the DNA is TGCGCCAGCAGCCCCCGACAGAACACTGAAGCTTTCTTT.

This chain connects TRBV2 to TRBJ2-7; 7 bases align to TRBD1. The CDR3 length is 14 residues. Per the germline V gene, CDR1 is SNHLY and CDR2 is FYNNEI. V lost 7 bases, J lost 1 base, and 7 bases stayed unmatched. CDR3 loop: CASTWDSESYEQYF. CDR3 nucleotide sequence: TGTGCCAGCACCTGGGACAGTGAATCCTACGAGCAGTACTTC.

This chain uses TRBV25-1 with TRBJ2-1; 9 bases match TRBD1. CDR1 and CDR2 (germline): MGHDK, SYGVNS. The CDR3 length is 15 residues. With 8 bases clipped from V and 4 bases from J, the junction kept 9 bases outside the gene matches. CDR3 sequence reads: CASAAGTGQYNEQFF. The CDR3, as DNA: TGTGCCAGCGCCGCCGGGACAGGGCAATACAATGAGCAGTTCTTC.

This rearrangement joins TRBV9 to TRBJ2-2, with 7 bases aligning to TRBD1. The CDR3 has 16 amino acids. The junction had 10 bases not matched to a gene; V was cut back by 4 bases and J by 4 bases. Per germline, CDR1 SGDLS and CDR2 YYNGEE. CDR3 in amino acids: CASSLQGPSGTGELFF. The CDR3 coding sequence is TGTGCCAGCAGCTTACAGGGGCCCTCGGGCACCGGGGAGCTGTTTTTT.